These 30 T cell receptor beta chains were all obtained from the same sample, sequenced in a study of OX40 agonist ivuxolimab in advanced cancers. Profiled with immunoSEQ multiplex PCR; TCRdb holds only in-frame clones, not every one. The sample holds about 70,000 clones, roughly nine tenths seen once. Source: CD4+ or CD8+ T cells sorted from blood, taken in a trial of the OX40 agonist ivuxolimab. The receptors were sampled from an adult with an advanced solid tumor such as melanoma, head and neck, liver or kidney cancer.

As to this clone: Distinct nucleotide sequences in the sample also encode this CDR3. The chain couples TRBV13 to TRBJ2-1; unclear D gene. Germline-derived CDR1 and CDR2 are PRHDT and FYEKMQ (reference sequence). Trimming removed 0 bases at V and 7 bases at J, with 4 bases between. CDR3 length: 12 amino acids. The CDR3 sequence is CASSLGGNEQFF. The CDR3 DNA sequence: TGTGCCAGCAGCTTAGGGGGAAATGAGCAGTTCTTC.

The rearrangement links TRBV19 to TRBJ1-1; TRBD1 matches 7 bases. V gave up 6 bases and J gave up 1 base; unmatched junction bases: 11. The length of the CDR3 is 16 residues. In germline, CDR1 is LNHDA, CDR2 SQIVND (reference sequence). In DNA, the CDR3 is TGTGCCAGTAGGCCTAGACAGGGTAGGGAGAACACTGAAGCTTTCTTT. Its protein product is CASRPRQGRENTEAFF.

V usage is TRBV27 and J usage is TRBJ2-3, with D perhaps TRBD1 (5 bases). The germline V and J ends were trimmed by 0 bases and 1 base, with 8 bases remaining between them. The CDR3 consists of 15 residues. Per the germline V gene, CDR1 is MNHEY and CDR2 is SMNVEV (reference sequence). CDR3 nucleotides: TGTGCCAGCAGTTTATCGGTCAGGGGCACAGATACGCAGTATTTT. Translation gives CASSLSVRGTDTQYF.

The J gene is TRBJ1-1, the V gene TRBV4-2, with D uncertain. V was shortened by 3 bases and J by 6 bases, with 8 bases between the two germline ends. CDR3 length equals 12 residues. The V gene's germline CDR1 is LGHNA and CDR2 YNFKEQ. This chain's CDR3 is CASSHGGPEAFF. CDR3 in DNA: TGTGCCAGCAGCCACGGCGGTCCTGAAGCTTTCTTT.

This chain connects TRBV5-1 to TRBJ2-3; 7 bases are a match to TRBD1. Germline lookup yields CDR1 SGHRS and CDR2 YFSETQ. This CDR3 comprises 17 residues. Germline trimming cut 2 bases from V and 2 bases from J; bases unmatched to any gene: 11. CDR3 loop: CASSLYRQGLTTDTQYF. The CDR3 nucleotides read TGCGCCAGCAGCTTATACAGACAGGGATTGACCACAGATACGCAGTATTTT.

The chain employs TRBV10-3 and TRBJ2-1; either TRBD1 or TRBD2 may fit D (6 bases each). The V end lost 3 bases, the J end lost 2 bases, and 11 bases lay between the germline ends. The CDR3 totals 15 residues. Germline V gives CDR1 ENHRY, CDR2 SYGVKD. The CDR3 spells CAISDGGRTYNEQFF. DNA of the CDR3: TGTGCCATCAGTGATGGGGGGCGAACCTACAATGAGCAGTTCTTC.

The rearrangement uses TRBV5-1 and TRBJ1-2; no reliable D call. V lost 0 bases, J lost 2 bases, and 11 bases lay in between. The germline V gene encodes CDR1 SGHRS and CDR2 YFSETQ. This CDR3 region has 15 residues. The chain's CDR3 is CASSLDDGVNYGYTF. The CDR3 bases are TGCGCCAGCAGCTTGGACGACGGGGTAAACTATGGCTACACCTTC.

The CDR3 here is CATDDSIGANEQFF. CDR3 coding DNA: TGTGCCACCGACGACAGCATCGGGGCAAATGAGCAGTTCTTC. The chain has TRBV10-3 and TRBJ2-1; D is tentatively TRBD1 or TRBD2 (5 bases each). The CDR3 has 14 amino acids. Germline loops: CDR1 ENHRY, CDR2 SYGVKD. The V gene lost 10 bases and the J gene lost 7 bases, with 20 bases spanning the gap.

This clone was seen just once. This sequence joins TRBV16 and TRBJ2-3; no reliable D call. This CDR3 region has 13 residues. Trimming stripped 0 bases from V and 7 bases from J, with 8 bases between. Germline CDR1 reads KGHSY; CDR2 reads FQNENV. The CDR3 here is CASSQSLSHTQYF. The DNA of the CDR3 is TGTGCCAGCAGCCAATCTTTGAGTCATACGCAGTATTTT.

The chain couples TRBV25-1 to TRBJ1-5; D uncertain. CDR1 and CDR2 from the germline V gene are MGHDK and SYGVNS. The CDR3 extends over 18 amino acids. Trimming pared 2 bases from V and 0 bases from J, leaving 17 bases between. The chain's CDR3 is CASSETSPGNHSNQPQHF. CDR3 bases: TGTGCCAGCAGTGAAACGTCTCCTGGAAACCATAGCAATCAGCCCCAGCATTTT.

The V and J genes are TRBV7-2 and TRBJ2-5; no definite D call. The length of the CDR3 is 14 residues. Germline assignment: CDR1 SGHTA and CDR2 FQGNSA. Trimming shortened V by 7 bases and J by 0 bases, and 12 bases separated the two germline ends. Written as DNA, the CDR3 is TGTGCCAGCATTGGGTTAGGGAACCAAGAGACCCAGTACTTC. As protein: CASIGLGNQETQYF.

V usage is TRBV29-1 and J usage is TRBJ1-2; D is possibly TRBD1 (6 bases). There are 12 residues in the CDR3. The V gene's germline CDR1 is SQVTM and CDR2 ANQGSEA. Trimming pared 6 bases from V and 8 bases from J, leaving 16 bases between. The CDR3 coding sequence is TGCAGCGTCGCATTATCAGGGGCGGGCTACACCTTC. It yields the protein CSVALSGAGYTF.

This clone is categorized as medium-sized (0.01 to 0.1%). V is TRBV4-1 and J is TRBJ1-1, with D unresolved. V lost 5 bases to trimming and J lost 0 bases, with 10 bases between them. Germline CDR1 is MGHRA and CDR2 is YSYEKL. This CDR3 spans 14 amino acids. In DNA form, the CDR3 reads TGCGCCAGCAGCTGGCAAGTGGTGAACACTGAAGCTTTCTTT. Its translation is CASSWQVVNTEAFF.

The rearrangement links TRBV5-1 to TRBJ2-3; 11 bases match TRBD2. Trimming cost V 10 bases and J 0 bases; bases outside gene matches: 10. This CDR3 has 16 residues. Germline V CDR1 and CDR2: SGHRS, YFSETQ. The CDR3 DNA reads TGCGCCGGAAGTGAAGGGACTAGCGGAAGCACAGATACGCAGTATTTT. It translates to CAGSEGTSGSTDTQYF.

CDR3 sequence: CASSISGANYGYTF. The CDR3 DNA is TGTGCCAGCAGCATATCTGGGGCTAACTATGGCTACACCTTC. V is TRBV13 and J is TRBJ1-2; D unclear. V gave up 5 bases and J gave up 0 bases, with 10 bases separating them. This CDR3 region has 14 residues. Germline CDR1 and CDR2: PRHDT and FYEKMQ (reference sequence).

This sequence joins TRBV5-1 and TRBJ2-6, with 8 bases matching TRBD1. Trimming cost V 7 bases and J 1 base; bases outside gene matches: 10. The germline gives CDR1 SGHRS, CDR2 YFSETQ. There are 17 residues in the CDR3. The CDR3 region is CASVPTGGGSGANVLTF. CDR3 DNA: TGCGCCAGCGTACCCACAGGGGGTGGATCTGGGGCCAACGTCCTGACTTTC.

The V gene is TRBV5-1, the J gene TRBJ2-1; TRBD2 agrees at 8 bases. V lost 3 bases and J lost 2; bases outside the gene matches: 13. The germline CDR1 and CDR2 sequences are SGHRS and YFSETQ. This CDR3 has 18 amino acids. CDR3 DNA sequence: TGCGCCAGCAGCTACCCCGGGGGGGACCGGGGGGCCTACAATGAGCAGTTCTTC. As protein: CASSYPGGDRGAYNEQFF.

In this sample, this clone turned up once. V and J are TRBV29-1 and TRBJ2-7, with TRBD2 matching 8 bases. The trim removed 3 bases at V and 1 base at J, leaving 5 bases unmatched. Germline V gives CDR1 SQVTM, CDR2 ANQGSEA. This CDR3 spans 14 amino acids. Here the CDR3 reads CSVESGGPSYEQYF. In nucleotides, the CDR3 is TGCAGCGTTGAGAGCGGGGGCCCTTCCTACGAGCAGTACTTC.

V usage is TRBV4-3 and J usage is TRBJ1-1; D unclear. CDR1 is LGHNA, CDR2 YSLEER, per germline. The V end was cut by 0 bases, the J end by 0 bases, with 8 bases between. The length of the CDR3 is 15 residues. The CDR3 DNA reads TGCGCCAGCAGCCAAGAAGGGTTCATGAACACTGAAGCTTTCTTT. Encoded protein: CASSQEGFMNTEAFF.

This rearrangement joins TRBV6-4 to TRBJ2-7; D remains ambiguous. CDR1 and CDR2 from the germline V gene are MRHNA and SNTAGT. This CDR3 comprises 9 residues. The V and J ends lost 9 bases and 2 bases respectively, with 2 bases between them. The CDR3 coding sequence is TGTGCCAGGGCCTACGAGCAGTACTTC. Its translation is CARAYEQYF.

In its sample, this clone was seen once. The chain combines TRBV7-2 with TRBJ2-2; 13 bases map to TRBD2. The CDR3 contains 14 residues. CDR1 SGHTA and CDR2 FQGNSA come from the germline V gene. The junction had 1 base not matched to a gene; V was cut back by 6 bases and J by 6 bases. This CDR3 is CASRTSGGSGELFF. The CDR3 DNA reads TGTGCCAGCAGGACTAGCGGGGGGTCCGGGGAGCTGTTTTTT.

CDR3 residues: CASRAAIRDTQYF. CDR3 DNA sequence: TGTGCCAGCAGGGCCGCGATTCGGGATACGCAGTATTTT. The gene calls are TRBV9 and TRBJ2-3; D unresolved. CDR3 length equals 13 residues. In germline, CDR1 is SGDLS, CDR2 YYNGEE. Deletions cut 5 bases from V and 6 bases from J, with 13 bases between.

The rearrangement joins TRBV5-6 to TRBJ2-7; 7 nucleotides agree with TRBD2. Per germline, CDR1 SGHDT and CDR2 YYEEEE. V lost 2 bases and J lost 4; bases outside the gene matches: 6. This CDR3 spans 14 amino acids. This CDR3 reads CASSLSGTAYEQYF. The CDR3 nucleotides are TGTGCCAGCAGCTTAAGCGGGACGGCTTACGAGCAGTACTTC.

This clone appeared a single time. The gene calls are TRBV7-9 and TRBJ2-5; 10 bases line up with TRBD2. The CDR3 loop spans 15 amino acids. The ends lost 4 bases at V and 7 bases at J; junction bases unmatched: 9. Per germline, CDR1 SEHNR and CDR2 FQNEAQ (reference sequence). The CDR3 sequence: CASSSPSGGDGTQYF. In DNA, the CDR3 is TGTGCCAGCAGCTCCCCTAGCGGGGGAGATGGGACCCAGTACTTC.

J is TRBJ1-1 and V is TRBV28; possibly TRBD1 for D (5 bases). The CDR3 contains 13 residues. Germline CDR1 is MDHEN and CDR2 is SYDVKM. V was cut by 6 bases and J by 6 bases, with 14 bases left in between. The CDR3 bases are TGTGCCAGCAGATTTGGCGGAGGGGCTGAAGCTTTCTTT. Translated: CASRFGGGAEAFF.

The chain links TRBV9 to TRBJ2-1; 12 nucleotides agree with TRBD2. CDR1 is SGDLS and CDR2 is YYNGEE in the germline V gene. Trimming took 4 bases from V and 4 from J; bases not matched to a gene: 6. The CDR3 is made up of 16 amino acids. The CDR3 loop reads CASSLTSGGLYNEQFF. The CDR3 DNA follows: TGTGCCAGCAGCCTGACTAGCGGGGGTCTTTACAATGAGCAGTTCTTC.

V usage is TRBV9 and J usage is TRBJ2-3; unclear D gene. The CDR3 loop spans 14 amino acids. V was cut by 2 bases and J by 5 bases, with 12 bases left in between. Germline V gene data show CDR1 as SGDLS and CDR2 as YYNGEE. The CDR3 here is CASSVARSEDTQYF. In nucleotides, the CDR3 is TGTGCCAGCAGCGTGGCCAGGAGCGAAGATACGCAGTATTTT.

V and J are TRBV27 and TRBJ2-7, with TRBD2 as a possible D gene (6 bases). The CDR3 extends over 16 amino acids. In germline, CDR1 is MNHEY, CDR2 SMNVEV (reference sequence). V shed 3 bases and J shed 2 bases, with 17 bases lying between them. The chain's CDR3 is CASSFSAGPMTYEQYF. The CDR3, as DNA: TGTGCCAGCAGTTTCTCCGCGGGACCCATGACCTACGAGCAGTACTTC.

This chain connects TRBV6-1 to TRBJ2-1, with TRBD2 matching over 13 bases. Trimming cost V 6 bases and J 5 bases; bases outside gene matches: 4. The CDR3 is 15 amino acids. The germline CDR1 and CDR2 sequences are MNHNS and SASEGT. CDR3 in DNA: TGTGCCAGCAGCGCGACTAGCGGGGGGAACAATGAGCAGTTCTTC. Protein sequence: CASSATSGGNNEQFF.

This rearrangement joins TRBV4-1 to TRBJ2-1; weak D call: TRBD2 (5 bases). This CDR3 has 17 amino acids. Per the germline V gene, CDR1 is MGHRA and CDR2 is YSYEKL. Trimming shortened V by 0 bases and J by 3 bases, and 15 bases separated the two germline ends. In DNA form, the CDR3 reads TGCGCCAGCAGCCAAGAAAGAGGCTCTAGCAGCTACAATGAGCAGTTCTTC. Protein: CASSQERGSSSYNEQFF.